These 4 T cell receptor beta chains share one sample of origin, sequenced in a study of T cells after yellow fever vaccination. MiXCR, applied by TCRdb to the 5' RACE reads, yields one record per CDR3 protein. The data contain 610,000 or so distinct CDR3 sequences, roughly 12% of them seen just once; the ten biggest clones take up 15%. Sequenced material: PBMCs, taken on the day of the yellow fever booster vaccination. The source of these receptors is a man between 25 and 39 years old who received the YFV17D yellow fever vaccine.

The rearrangement joins TRBV19 to TRBJ2-7; TRBD1 agrees at 7 bases. V gave up 5 bases and J gave up 3 bases; unmatched junction bases: 7. Germline-derived CDR1 and CDR2 are LNHDA and SQIVND (reference sequence). This CDR3 is built from 14 residues. CDR3 in amino acids: CASSPGTADYEQYF. CDR3 in DNA: TGTGCCAGTAGTCCCGGGACAGCAGACTACGAGCAGTACTTC. The whole variable domain, filled in from reference TRBV19 and TRBJ2-7, reads DGGITQSPKYLFRKEGQNVTLSCEQNLNHDAMYWYRQDPGQGLRLIYYSQIVNDFQKGDIAEGYSVSREKKESFPLTVTSAQKNPTAFYLCASSPGTADYEQYFGPGTRLTVT.

This clonotype has more than one count but fewer than ten. The chain links TRBV7-8 to TRBJ1-2, with D tentatively TRBD1 (5 bases). V lost 3 bases and J lost 0, with 11 bases in between. The V gene's germline CDR1 is SGHVS and CDR2 FQNEAQ. There are 15 residues in the CDR3. The CDR3 DNA is TGTGCCAGCAGCTTTTGGCAGGGAGCTAACTATGGCTACACCTTC. Its protein is CASSFWQGANYGYTF.

This clonotype came up a few times. The gene calls are TRBV7-9 and TRBJ2-1, with TRBD2 identical over 7 bases. This CDR3 region has 15 residues. Unmatched junction bases numbered 6, after V lost 1 base and J lost 6 bases. Germline assignment: CDR1 SEHNR and CDR2 FQNEAQ (reference sequence). CDR3 DNA sequence: TGTGCCAGCAGCTTAGGGCTAGCGGTCTTCAATGAGCAGTTCTTC. As protein: CASSLGLAVFNEQFF.

V gene TRBV7-9 combines with J gene TRBJ2-5, with D possibly being TRBD1 (6 bases). There are 14 residues in the CDR3. Germline V gene sequence: CDR1 SEHNR, CDR2 FQNEAQ (reference sequence). V was trimmed by 5 bases and J by 2 bases, leaving 12 bases between them. The CDR3 region is CASSTGQRQETQYF. The CDR3 nucleotides are TGTGCCAGCAGCACCGGACAGCGTCAAGAGACCCAGTACTTC.